This note documents a single T cell receptor (beta chain) sequence. This record belongs to a study of blood T cell repertoires in COVID-19. The CDR3 contains 16 residues. Germline V gene lookup returns CDR1 SGHTA and CDR2 FQGNSA. The V gene end was trimmed by 2 bases and the J gene end by 5 bases; junction bases not matched to a gene: 9. Profiling relied on immunoSEQ multiplex PCR, and the TCRdb table lists in-frame clones only, not all of them. This table holds 15,000 or so clones, around 75% found once. The origin of this receptor is a man between 60 and 75 years old with acute or convalescent COVID-19. Material for sequencing was peripheral blood. The chain has TRBV7-2 and TRBJ2-7; 10 nucleotides match TRBD2. The CDR3: CASSLFSSGRVHEQYF. DNA of the CDR3: TGTGCCAGCAGCTTATTTTCCAGCGGGAGGGTCCACGAGCAGTACTTC.